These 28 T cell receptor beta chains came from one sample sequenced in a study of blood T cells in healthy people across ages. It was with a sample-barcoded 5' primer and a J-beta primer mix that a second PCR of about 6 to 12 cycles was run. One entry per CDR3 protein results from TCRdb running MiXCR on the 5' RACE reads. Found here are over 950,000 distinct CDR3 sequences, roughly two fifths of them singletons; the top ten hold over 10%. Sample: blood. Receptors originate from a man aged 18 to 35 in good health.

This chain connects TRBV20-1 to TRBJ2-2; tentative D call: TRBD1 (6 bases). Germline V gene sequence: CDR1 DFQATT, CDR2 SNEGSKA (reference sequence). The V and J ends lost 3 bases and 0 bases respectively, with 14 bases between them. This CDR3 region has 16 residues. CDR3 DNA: TGCAGTGCTAGTTATCTGGGGGCAGCGAACACCGGGGAGCTGTTTTTT. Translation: CSASYLGAANTGELFF.

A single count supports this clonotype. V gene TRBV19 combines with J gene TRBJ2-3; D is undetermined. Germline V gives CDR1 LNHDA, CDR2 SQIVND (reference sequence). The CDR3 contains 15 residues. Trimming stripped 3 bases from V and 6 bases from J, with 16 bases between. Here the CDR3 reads CASSMSRRWTDTQYF. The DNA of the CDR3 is TGTGCCAGTAGTATGAGTCGTCGGTGGACCGATACGCAGTATTTT.

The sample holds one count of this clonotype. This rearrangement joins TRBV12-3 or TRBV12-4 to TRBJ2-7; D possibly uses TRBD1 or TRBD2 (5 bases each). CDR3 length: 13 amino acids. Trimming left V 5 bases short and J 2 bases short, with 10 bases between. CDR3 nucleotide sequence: TGTGCCAGCAGTGGGACGACAGCCTACGAGCAGTACTTC. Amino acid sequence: CASSGTTAYEQYF.

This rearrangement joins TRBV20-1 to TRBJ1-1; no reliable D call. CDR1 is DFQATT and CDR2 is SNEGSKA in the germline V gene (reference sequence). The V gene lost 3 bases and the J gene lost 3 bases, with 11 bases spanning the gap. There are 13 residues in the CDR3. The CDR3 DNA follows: TGCAGTGCTAGTTACCGGGAGGACACTGAAGCTTTCTTT. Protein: CSASYREDTEAFF.

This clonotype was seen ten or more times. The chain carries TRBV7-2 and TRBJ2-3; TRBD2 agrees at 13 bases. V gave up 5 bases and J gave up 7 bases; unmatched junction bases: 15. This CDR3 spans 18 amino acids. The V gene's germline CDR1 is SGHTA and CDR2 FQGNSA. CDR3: CASSRKTSGGTAQHTQYF. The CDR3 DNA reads TGTGCCAGCAGCCGAAAGACTAGCGGGGGGACTGCACAGCATACGCAGTATTTT.

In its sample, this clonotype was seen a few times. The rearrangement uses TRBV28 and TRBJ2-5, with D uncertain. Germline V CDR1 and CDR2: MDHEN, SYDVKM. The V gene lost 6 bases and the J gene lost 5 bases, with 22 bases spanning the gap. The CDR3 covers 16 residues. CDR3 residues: CASSQKLRHLRETQYF. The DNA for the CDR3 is TGTGCCAGCAGCCAAAAACTTAGACACCTTAGGGAGACCCAGTACTTC. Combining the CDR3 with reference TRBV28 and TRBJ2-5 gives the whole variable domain DVKVTQSSRYLVKRTGEKVFLECVQDMDHENMFWYRQDPGLGLRLIYFSYDVKMKEKGDIPEGYSVSREKKERFSLILESASTNQTSMYLCASSQKLRHLRETQYFGPGTRLLVL.

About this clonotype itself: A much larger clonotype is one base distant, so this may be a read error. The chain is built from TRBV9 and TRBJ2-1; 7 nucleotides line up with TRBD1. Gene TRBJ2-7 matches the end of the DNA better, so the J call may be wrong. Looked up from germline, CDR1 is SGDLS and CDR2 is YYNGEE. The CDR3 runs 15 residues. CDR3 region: CASSVEGGSYNEQYF. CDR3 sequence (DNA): TGTGCCAGCAGCGTAGAAGGGGGCTCCTACAATGAGCAGTACTTC.

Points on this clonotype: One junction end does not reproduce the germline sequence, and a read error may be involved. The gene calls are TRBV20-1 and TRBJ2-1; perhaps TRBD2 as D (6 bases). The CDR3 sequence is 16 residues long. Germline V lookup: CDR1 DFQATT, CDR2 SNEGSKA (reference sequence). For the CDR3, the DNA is TGCAGTGCTAGAGATGGGGGGACGGGCTCCTACAATGGGCAGTTCTTC. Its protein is CSARDGGTGSYNGQFF.

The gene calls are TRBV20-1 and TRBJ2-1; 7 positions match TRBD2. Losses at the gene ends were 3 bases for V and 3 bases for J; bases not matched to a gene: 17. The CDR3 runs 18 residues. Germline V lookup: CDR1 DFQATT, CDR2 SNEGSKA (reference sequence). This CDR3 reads CSASPNSPGGSGYNEQFF. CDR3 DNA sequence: TGCAGTGCTAGTCCTAACTCCCCGGGGGGTTCGGGCTACAATGAGCAGTTCTTC.

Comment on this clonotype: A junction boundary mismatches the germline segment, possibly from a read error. In DNA form, the CDR3 reads TGCGGCGTTGAATCAGAAAACATTCAGTACTTC. Protein sequence: CGVESENIQYF. The gene calls are TRBV29-1 and TRBJ2-4; D is unresolved. CDR3 length: 11 amino acids. The germline V gene encodes CDR1 SQVTM and CDR2 ANQGSEA.

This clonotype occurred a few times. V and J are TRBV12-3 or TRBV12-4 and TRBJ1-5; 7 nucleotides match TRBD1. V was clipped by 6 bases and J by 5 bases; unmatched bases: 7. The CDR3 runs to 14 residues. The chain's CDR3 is CASSPQGRYQPQHF. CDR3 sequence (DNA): TGTGCCAGCAGCCCACAGGGGCGGTATCAGCCCCAGCATTTT.

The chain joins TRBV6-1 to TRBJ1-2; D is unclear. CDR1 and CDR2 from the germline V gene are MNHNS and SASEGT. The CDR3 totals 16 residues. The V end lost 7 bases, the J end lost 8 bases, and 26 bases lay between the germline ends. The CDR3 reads CASTNRPGSLVSGYTF. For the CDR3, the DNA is TGTGCCAGCACCAATCGCCCCGGGTCGTTAGTATCCGGCTACACCTTC.

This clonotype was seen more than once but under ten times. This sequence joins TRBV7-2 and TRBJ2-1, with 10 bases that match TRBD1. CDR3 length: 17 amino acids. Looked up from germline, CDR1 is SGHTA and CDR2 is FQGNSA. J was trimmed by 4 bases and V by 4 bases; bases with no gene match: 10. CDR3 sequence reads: CASSSTPGTGAYNEQFF. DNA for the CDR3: TGTGCCAGCAGCTCGACCCCCGGGACAGGGGCTTACAATGAGCAGTTCTTC.

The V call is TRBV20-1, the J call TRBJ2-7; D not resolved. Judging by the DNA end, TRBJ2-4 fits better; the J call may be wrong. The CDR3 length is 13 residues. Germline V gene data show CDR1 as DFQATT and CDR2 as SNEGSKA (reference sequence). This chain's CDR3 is CSAKIFTKNIQYF. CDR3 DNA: TGCAGTGCCAAGATATTCACCAAAAACATTCAGTACTTC.

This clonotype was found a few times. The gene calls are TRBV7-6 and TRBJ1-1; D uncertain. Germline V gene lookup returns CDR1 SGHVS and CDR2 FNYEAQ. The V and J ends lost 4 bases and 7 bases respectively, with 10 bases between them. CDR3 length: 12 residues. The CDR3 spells CASSSPGREAFF. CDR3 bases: TGTGCCAGCAGCTCTCCCGGACGTGAAGCTTTCTTT.

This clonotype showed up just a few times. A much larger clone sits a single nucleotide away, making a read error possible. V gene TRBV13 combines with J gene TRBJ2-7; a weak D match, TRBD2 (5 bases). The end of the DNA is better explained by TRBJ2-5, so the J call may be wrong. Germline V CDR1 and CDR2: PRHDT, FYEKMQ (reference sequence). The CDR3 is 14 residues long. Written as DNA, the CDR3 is TGTGCCAGCAGCGTAGAAGAGGGATTGGAGACCCAGTACTTC. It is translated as CASSVEEGLETQYF.

The CDR3 loop is CARRDSRSDTDTQYF. CDR3 coding DNA: TGTGCCAGGAGGGACTCCCGTTCCGACACAGATACGCAGTATTTT. This chain connects TRBV2 to TRBJ2-3; TRBD2 is a possible D gene (6 bases). Germline V gives CDR1 SNHLY, CDR2 FYNNEI. The CDR3 sequence is 15 residues long. The V end was cut by 9 bases, the J end by 2 bases, with 18 bases between.

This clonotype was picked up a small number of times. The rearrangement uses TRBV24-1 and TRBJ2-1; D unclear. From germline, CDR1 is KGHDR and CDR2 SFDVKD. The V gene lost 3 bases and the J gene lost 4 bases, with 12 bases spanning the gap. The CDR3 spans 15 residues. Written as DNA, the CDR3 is TGTGCCACCAGTGATCGAAATTCGAATTACAATGAGCAGTTCTTC. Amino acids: CATSDRNSNYNEQFF.

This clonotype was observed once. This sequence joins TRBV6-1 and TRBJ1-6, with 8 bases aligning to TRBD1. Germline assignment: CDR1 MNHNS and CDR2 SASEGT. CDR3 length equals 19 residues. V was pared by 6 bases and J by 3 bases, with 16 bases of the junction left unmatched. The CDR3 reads CASRPDSRTGKFYNSPLHF. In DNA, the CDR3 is TGTGCCAGCAGGCCCGACTCGAGGACAGGGAAGTTCTATAATTCACCCCTCCACTTT.

The CDR3 nucleotides are TGCAGTGCACAGGGGGCGGAGAGGCATAGCAATCAGCCCCAGCATTTT. This sequence encodes CSAQGAERHSNQPQHF. The chain combines TRBV20-1 with TRBJ1-5, with 9 bases aligning to TRBD1. The V gene end was trimmed by 6 bases and the J gene end by 0 bases; junction bases not matched to a gene: 9. CDR1 DFQATT and CDR2 SNEGSKA come from the germline V gene (reference sequence). The CDR3 contains 16 residues.

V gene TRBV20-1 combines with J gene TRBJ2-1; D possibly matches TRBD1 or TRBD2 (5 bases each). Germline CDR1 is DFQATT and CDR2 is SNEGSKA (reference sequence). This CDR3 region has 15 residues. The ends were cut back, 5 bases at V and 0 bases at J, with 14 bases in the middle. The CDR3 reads CSAFPGRSSYNEQFF. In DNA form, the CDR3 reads TGCAGTGCTTTTCCGGGACGGAGCTCCTACAATGAGCAGTTCTTC.

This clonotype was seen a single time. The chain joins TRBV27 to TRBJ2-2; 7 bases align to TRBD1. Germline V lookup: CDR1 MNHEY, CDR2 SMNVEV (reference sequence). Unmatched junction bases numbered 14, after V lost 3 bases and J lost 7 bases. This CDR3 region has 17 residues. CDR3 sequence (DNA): TGTGCCAGCAGTTTCCGCCCCCGAACAGGGGAAGGCGGGGAGCTGTTTTTT. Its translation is CASSFRPRTGEGGELFF.

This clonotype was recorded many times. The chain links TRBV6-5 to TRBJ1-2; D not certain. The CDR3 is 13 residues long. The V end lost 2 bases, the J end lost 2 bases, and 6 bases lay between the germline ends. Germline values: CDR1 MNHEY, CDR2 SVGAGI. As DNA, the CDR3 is TGTGCCAGCAGTTACGCCCGAAACTATGGCTACACCTTC. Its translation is CASSYARNYGYTF.

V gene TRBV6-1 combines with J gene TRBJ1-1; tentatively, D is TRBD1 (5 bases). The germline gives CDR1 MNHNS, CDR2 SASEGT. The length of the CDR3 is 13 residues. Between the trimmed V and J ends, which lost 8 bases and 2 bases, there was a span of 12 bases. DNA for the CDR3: TGTGCCAGCGGGGCGGCCTCAAACACTGAAGCTTTCTTT. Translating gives CASGAASNTEAFF.

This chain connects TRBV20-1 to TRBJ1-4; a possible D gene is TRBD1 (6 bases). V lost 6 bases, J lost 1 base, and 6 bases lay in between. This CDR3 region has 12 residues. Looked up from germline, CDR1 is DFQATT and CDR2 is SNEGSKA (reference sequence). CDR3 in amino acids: CSAGGTNEKLFF. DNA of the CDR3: TGCAGTGCAGGGGGAACTAATGAAAAACTGTTTTTT.

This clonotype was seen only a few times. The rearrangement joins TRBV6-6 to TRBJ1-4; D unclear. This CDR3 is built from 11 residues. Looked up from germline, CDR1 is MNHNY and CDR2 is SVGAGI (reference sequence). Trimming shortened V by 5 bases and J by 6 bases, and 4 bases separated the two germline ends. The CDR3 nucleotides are TGTGCCAGCAGTAACGATGAAAAACTGTTTTTT. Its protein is CASSNDEKLFF.

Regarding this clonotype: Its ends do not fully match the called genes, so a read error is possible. The CDR3 protein is CTSSLGEGSTDTQYF. The CDR3 coding sequence is TGTACCAGCAGCTTAGGCGAGGGGTCCACAGATACGCAGTATTTT. The chain joins TRBV13 to TRBJ2-3, with D perhaps being TRBD1 or TRBD2 (5 bases each). This CDR3 has 15 amino acids. CDR1 PRHDT and CDR2 FYEKMQ come from the germline V gene (reference sequence).

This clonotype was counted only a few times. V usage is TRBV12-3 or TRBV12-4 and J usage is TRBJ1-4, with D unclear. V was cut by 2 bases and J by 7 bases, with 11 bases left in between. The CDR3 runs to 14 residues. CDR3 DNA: TGTGCCAGCAGTTTACGAGGATCTAGTGAAAAACTGTTTTTT. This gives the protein CASSLRGSSEKLFF.